Reported below is one T cell receptor beta chain. This clonotype was seen more than once but under ten times. Its specific antigen is unknown. No base-level quality is on record; no much larger clone is a single base apart. Sequenced using an Illumina HiSeq 2500. TCR beta libraries were prepared by quantitative 5'-RACE with molecular barcodes. On the authors' methods: A new computational method based on a probabilistic model of VDJ rearrangement was used to identify disease-linked TCR variants. TCRdb reworked the public reads: Q25 trimming with fastp, MiXCR clone assembly, productive beta chains retained. Rows with one shared CDR3 protein collapse into an entry with the most common genes and DNA. In this record, the V and J calls reflect TCRdb's handling and not the investigators' own analysis. The sample table contains about 700,000 distinct CDR3 sequences; only one count was recorded for around 20% of them. The ten largest make up over 15% of the sample.

The data stem from a study of CD8 T cells in ankylosing spondylitis (dated by TCRdb to about 2017). Regarding the study in general: T cell receptor beta repertoires were profiled in healthy donors and ankylosing spondylitis patients so that disease-linked TCR variants could be found. In total, the full study cohort was made up of 108 healthy donors and about two dozen ankylosing spondylitis patients. Peripheral blood was sampled, and synovial fluid was additionally collected from ankylosing spondylitis patients.

Overall study results and their limits: Some of the motif variants had been reported before in the synovial fluid and blood of reactive arthritis patients, a finding that suggests common disease-initiation mechanisms. The disease-linked clones were reported as significantly enriched in matched synovial fluid samples from ankylosing spondylitis patients. A CD8+ phenotype was shown by the disease-linked clones, which were found at relatively low frequencies in peripheral blood. Blood from ankylosing spondylitis patients appeared to be characterized by a TCR beta motif composed of eight highly homologous amino acid variants.

V sheds 1 base and J sheds 2 bases, leaving 9 bases between their ends. Spanning cysteine to phenylalanine, the CDR3 consists of 15 amino acids. The entry retains the CDR3 DNA only, 45 bases that are in frame from base 1. CDR1 SGHRS and CDR2 YFSETQ are derived from the germline V gene. Sequenced material: blood, either unsorted or a sorted T cell fraction (not recorded which). The chain uses TRBV5-1 and TRBJ2-2, with the D gene not clear enough to name. The source is a male donor with ankylosing spondylitis. The CDR3 loop reads CASSLLVDNTGELFF. The nucleotide sequence is TGCGCCAGCAGCTTGCTGGTAGATAACACCGGGGAGCTGTTTTTT.